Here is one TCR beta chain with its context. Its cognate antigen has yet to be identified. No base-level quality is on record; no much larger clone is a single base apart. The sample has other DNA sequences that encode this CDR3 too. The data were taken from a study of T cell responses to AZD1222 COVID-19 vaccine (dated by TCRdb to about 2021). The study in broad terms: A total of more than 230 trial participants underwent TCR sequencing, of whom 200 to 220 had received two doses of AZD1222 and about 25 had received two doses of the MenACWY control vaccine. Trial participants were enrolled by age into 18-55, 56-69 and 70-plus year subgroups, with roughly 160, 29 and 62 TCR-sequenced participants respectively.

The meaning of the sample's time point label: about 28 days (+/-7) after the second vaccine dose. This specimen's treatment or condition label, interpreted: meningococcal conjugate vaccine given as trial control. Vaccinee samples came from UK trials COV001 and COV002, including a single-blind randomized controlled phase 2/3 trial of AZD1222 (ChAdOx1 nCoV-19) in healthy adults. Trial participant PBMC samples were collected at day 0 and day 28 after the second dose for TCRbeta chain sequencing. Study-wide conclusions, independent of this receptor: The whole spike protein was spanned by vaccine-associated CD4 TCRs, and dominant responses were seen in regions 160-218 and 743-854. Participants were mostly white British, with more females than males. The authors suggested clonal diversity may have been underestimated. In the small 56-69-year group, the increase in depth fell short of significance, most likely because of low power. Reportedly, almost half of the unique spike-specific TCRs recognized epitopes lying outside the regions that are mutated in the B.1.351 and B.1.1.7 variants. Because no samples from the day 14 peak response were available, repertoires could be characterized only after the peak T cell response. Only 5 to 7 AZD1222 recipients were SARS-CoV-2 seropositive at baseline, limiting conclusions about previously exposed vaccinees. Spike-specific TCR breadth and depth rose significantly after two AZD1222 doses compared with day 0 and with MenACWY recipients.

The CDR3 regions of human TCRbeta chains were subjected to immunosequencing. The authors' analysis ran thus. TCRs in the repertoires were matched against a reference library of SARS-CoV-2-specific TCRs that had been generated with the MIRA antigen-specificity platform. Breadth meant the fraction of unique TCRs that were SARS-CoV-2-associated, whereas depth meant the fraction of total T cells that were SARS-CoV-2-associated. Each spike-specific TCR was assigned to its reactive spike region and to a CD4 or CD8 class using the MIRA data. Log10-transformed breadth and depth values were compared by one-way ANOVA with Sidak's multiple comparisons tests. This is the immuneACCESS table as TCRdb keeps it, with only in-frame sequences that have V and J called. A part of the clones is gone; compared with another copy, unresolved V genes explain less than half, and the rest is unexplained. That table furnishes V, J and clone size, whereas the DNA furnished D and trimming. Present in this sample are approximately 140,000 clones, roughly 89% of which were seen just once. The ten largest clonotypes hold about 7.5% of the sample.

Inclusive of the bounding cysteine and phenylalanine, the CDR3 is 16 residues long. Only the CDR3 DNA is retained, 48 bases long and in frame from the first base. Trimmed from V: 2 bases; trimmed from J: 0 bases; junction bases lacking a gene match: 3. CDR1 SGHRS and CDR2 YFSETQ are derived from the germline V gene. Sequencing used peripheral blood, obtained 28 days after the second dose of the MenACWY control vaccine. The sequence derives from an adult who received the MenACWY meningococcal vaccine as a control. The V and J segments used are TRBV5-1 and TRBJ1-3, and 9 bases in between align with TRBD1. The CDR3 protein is CASSFRTGDSGNTIYF. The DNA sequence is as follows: TGCGCCAGCAGCTTCCGGACAGGGGACTCTGGAAACACCATATATTTT.